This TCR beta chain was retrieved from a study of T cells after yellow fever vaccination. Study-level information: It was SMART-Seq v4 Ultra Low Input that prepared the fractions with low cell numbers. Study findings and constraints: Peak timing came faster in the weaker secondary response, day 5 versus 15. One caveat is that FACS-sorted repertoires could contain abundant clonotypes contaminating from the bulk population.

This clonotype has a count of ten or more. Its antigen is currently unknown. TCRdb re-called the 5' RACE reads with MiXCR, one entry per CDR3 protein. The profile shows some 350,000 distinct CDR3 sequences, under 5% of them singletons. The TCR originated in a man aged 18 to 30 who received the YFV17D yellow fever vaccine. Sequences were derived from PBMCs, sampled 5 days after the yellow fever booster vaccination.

This CDR3 is CASSSSAFTDTQYF. The CDR3 nucleotides read TGCGCCAGCAGCTCCTCAGCCTTCACAGATACGCAGTATTTT. V usage is TRBV5-1 and J usage is TRBJ2-3; no firm D call. Germline V gives CDR1 SGHRS, CDR2 YFSETQ. V dropped 3 bases and J dropped 2 bases, with 10 bases sitting between them. CDR3 length: 14 residues.